The rows below give T cell receptor beta chains drawn from one sample of a study of control samples from healthy donors and cancer patients. Sequenced by immunoSEQ multiplex PCR; TCRdb stores in-frame clones only, minus some. Of 170,000 or so clones in the sample, around 93% were seen once. Sequenced sample: blood. These receptors all come from a man younger than 30 in good health. CDR3s leave out the opening cysteine and the closing phenylalanine or tryptophan. Fields, in order: clone size, V gene, D gene, J gene, CDR3 protein. D genes are given only for firm matches. Expanded clones get a size class; other rows say once, few or many, or leave the size out.

size: .
V: TRBV5-4
D: .
J: TRBJ2-3
CDR3: ASSPQADTQY

size: few
V: TRBV30
D: .
J: TRBJ1-6
CDR3: AWSPLRGDNSPLH

size: once
V: TRBV4-1
D: .
J: TRBJ2-4
CDR3: ASSQALFPGQQSGAKNIQY

size: .
V: TRBV14
D: .
J: TRBJ2-1
CDR3: ASSPPRGTALYNEQF

size: .
V: TRBV18
D: .
J: TRBJ2-2
CDR3: ASSPGGFANTGELF

size: .
V: TRBV10-1
D: .
J: TRBJ1-1
CDR3: ASSESIRGTEAF

size: .
V: TRBV27
D: .
J: TRBJ1-1
CDR3: ASRALSSGTAF

size: .
V: TRBV18
D: .
J: TRBJ2-7
CDR3: ASSPPVGEQY

size: .
V: TRBV10-1
D: .
J: TRBJ2-7
CDR3: ASNQPDTN

size: once
V: TRBV24-1
D: .
J: TRBJ2-3
CDR3: ATSDFSRSTDTQY

size: .
V: TRBV20-1
D: .
J: TRBJ1-1
CDR3: SGTAEAF

size: .
V: TRBV5-6
D: TRBD2
J: TRBJ2-1
CDR3: ASSFRASGGANEQF

size: .
V: TRBV3-1/TRBV3-2
D: TRBD2
J: TRBJ2-2
CDR3: ASSHLWTSGRSGELF

size: .
V: TRBV7-2
D: .
J: TRBJ2-7
CDR3: ASSLGGHSYEQY

size: .
V: TRBV19
D: .
J: TRBJ1-3
CDR3: ASSPPGQLGNTIY

size: .
V: TRBV7-3
D: .
J: TRBJ2-2
CDR3: ASSLDGRITGELF